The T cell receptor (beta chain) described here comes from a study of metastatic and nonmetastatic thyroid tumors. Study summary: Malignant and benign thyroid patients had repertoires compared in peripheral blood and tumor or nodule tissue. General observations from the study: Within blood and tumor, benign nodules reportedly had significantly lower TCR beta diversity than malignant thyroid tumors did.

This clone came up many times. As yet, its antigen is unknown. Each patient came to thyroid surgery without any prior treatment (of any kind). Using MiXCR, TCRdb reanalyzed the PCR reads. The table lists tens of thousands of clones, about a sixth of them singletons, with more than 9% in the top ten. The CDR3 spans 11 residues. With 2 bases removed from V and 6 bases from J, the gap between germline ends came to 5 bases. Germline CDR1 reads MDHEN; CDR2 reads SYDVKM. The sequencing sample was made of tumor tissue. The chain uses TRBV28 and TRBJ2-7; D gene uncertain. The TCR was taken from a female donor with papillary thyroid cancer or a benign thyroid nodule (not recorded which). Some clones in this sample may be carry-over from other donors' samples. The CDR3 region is CASSLIGEQYF. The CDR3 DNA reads TGTGCCAGCAGTTTAATAGGCGAGCAGTACTTC.